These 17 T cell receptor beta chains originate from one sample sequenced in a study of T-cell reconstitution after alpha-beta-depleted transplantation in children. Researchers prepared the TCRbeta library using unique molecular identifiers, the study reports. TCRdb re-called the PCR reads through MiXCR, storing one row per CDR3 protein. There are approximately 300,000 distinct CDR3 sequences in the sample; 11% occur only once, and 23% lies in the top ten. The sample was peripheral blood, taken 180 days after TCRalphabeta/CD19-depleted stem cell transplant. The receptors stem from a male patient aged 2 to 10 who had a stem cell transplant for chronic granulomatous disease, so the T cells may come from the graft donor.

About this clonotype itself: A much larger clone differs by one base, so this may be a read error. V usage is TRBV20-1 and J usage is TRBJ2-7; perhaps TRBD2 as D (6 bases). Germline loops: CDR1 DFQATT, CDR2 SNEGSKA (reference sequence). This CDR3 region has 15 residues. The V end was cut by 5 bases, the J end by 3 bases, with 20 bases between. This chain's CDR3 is CSAADRGLRNYEQYF. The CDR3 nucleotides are TGCAGTGCTGCCGACCGGGGACTGCGAAACTACGAGCAGTACTTC.

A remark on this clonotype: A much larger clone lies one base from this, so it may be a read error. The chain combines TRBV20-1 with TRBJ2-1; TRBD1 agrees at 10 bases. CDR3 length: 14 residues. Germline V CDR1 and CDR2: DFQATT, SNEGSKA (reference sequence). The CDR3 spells CSAPGTGVYSEQFF. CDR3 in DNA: TGCAGTGCTCCCGGGACAGGGGTATACAGTGAGCAGTTCTTC.

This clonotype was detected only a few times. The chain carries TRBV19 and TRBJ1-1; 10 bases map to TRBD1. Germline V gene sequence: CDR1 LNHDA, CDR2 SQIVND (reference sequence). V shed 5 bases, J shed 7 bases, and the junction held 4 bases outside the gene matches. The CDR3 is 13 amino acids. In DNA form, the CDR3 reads TGTGCCAGTAGTCGGACAGGGGGAATTGAAGCTTTCTTT. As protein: CASSRTGGIEAFF.

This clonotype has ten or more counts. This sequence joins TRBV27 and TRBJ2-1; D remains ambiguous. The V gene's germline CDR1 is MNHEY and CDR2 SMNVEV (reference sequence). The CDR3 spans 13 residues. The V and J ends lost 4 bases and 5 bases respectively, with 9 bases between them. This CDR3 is CASSWWANNEQFF. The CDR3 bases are TGTGCCAGCAGTTGGTGGGCCAACAATGAGCAGTTCTTC.

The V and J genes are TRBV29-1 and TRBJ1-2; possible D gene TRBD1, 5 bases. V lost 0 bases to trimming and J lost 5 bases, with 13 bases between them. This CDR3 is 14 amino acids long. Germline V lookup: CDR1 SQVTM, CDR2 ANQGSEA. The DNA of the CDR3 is TGCAGCGTTGAAGAACCAGGGTTAGGGTATGGCTACACCTTC. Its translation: CSVEEPGLGYGYTF.

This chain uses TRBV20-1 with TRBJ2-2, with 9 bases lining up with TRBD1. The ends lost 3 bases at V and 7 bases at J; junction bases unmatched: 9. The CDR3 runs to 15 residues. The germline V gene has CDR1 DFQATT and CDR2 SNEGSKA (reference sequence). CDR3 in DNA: TGCAGTGCTAGGGAAGTACAGGGGGCTGTCGGGGAGCTGTTTTTT. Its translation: CSAREVQGAVGELFF.

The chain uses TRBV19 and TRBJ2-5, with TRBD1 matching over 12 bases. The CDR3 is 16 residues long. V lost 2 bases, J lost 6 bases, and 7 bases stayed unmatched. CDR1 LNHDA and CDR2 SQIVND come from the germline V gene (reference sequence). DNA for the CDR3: TGTGCCAGTAGTATACTAGGGACAGGGGGCGAGAAGACCCAGTACTTC. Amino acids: CASSILGTGGEKTQYF.

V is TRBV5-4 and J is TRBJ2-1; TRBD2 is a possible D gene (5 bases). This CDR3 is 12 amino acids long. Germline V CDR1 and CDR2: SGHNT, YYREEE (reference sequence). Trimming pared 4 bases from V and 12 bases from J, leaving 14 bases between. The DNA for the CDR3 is TGTGCCAGCAGCCTCATTAGCGAACGGCAGTTCTTC. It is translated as CASSLISERQFF.

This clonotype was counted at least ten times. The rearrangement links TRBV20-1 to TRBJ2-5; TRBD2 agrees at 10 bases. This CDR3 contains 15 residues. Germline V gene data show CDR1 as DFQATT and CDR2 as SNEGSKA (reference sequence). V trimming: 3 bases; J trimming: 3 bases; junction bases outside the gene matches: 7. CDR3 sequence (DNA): TGCAGTGCTAGGGGGCAGCGGGGGGGCGAAGAGACCCAGTACTTC. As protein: CSARGQRGGEETQYF.

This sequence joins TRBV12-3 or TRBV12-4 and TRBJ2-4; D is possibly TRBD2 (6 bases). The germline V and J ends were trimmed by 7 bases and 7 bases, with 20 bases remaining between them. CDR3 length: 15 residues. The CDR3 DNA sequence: TGTGCCAGCACTTGGGGGGATGGGAGGCATAACATTCAGTACTTC. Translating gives CASTWGDGRHNIQYF.

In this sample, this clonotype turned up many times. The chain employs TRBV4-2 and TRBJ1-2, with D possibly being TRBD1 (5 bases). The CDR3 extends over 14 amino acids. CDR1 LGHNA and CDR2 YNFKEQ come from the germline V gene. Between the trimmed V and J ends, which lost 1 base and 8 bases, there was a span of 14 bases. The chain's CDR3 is CASSQALGLSGYTF. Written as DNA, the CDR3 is TGTGCCAGCAGCCAAGCTCTGGGACTAAGCGGCTACACCTTC.

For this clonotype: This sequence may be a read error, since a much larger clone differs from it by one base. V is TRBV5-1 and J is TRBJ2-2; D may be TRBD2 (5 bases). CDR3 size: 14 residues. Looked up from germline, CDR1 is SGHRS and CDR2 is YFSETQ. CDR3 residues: CASSSETTTGDLFF. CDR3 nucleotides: TGCGCCAGCAGCTCGGAGACTACGACCGGGGATCTGTTTTTT.

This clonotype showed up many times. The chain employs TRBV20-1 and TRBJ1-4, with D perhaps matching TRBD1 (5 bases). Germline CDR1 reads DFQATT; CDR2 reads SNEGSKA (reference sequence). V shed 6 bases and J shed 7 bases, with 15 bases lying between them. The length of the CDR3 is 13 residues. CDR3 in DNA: TGCAGTGCAACCGGGGCCGCCTTTGAAAAACTGTTTTTT. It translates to CSATGAAFEKLFF.

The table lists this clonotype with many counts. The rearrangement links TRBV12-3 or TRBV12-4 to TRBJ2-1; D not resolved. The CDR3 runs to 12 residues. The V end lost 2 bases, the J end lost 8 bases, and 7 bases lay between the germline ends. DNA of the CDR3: TGTGCCAGCAGTTTATATTCCTATGAGCAGTTCTTC. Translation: CASSLYSYEQFF.

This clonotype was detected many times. CDR3: CSARTSGVYEQYF. DNA of the CDR3: TGCAGTGCTAGGACCAGCGGGGTATACGAGCAGTACTTC. V usage is TRBV20-1 and J usage is TRBJ2-7, with 7 bases that match TRBD2. V lost 3 bases, J lost 4 bases, and 6 bases stayed unmatched. Germline lookup yields CDR1 DFQATT and CDR2 SNEGSKA (reference sequence). The length of the CDR3 is 13 residues.

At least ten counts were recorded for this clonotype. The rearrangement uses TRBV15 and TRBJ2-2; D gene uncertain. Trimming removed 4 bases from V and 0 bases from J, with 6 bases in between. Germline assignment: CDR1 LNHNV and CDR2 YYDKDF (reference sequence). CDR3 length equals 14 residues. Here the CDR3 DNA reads TGTGCCACCAGCATCTCAACGAACACCGGGGAGCTGTTTTTT. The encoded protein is CATSISTNTGELFF.

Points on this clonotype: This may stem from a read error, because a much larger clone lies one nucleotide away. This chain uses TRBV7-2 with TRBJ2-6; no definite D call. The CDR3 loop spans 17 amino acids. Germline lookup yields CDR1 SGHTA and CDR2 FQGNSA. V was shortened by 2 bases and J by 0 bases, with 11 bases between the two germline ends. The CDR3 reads CASSLTSLPSGANVLTF. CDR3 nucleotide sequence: TGTGCCAGCAGCTTAACCAGTCTTCCCTCTGGGGCCAACGTCCTGACTTTC. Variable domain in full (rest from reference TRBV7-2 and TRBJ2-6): GAGVSQSPSNKVTEKGKDVELRCDPISGHTALYWYRQSLGQGLEFLIYFQGNSAPDKSGLPSDRFSAERTGGSVSTLTIQRTQQEDSAVYLCASSLTSLPSGANVLTFGAGSRLTVL.